Below, 25 T cell receptor beta chains from the same sample are listed, as sequenced in a study of T cell changes during pregnancy in multiple sclerosis. Clones were read by immunoSEQ multiplex PCR, and TCRdb kept only the in-frame ones, dropping some. The sample comprises around 80,000 clones, 94% of which are singletons, and about 1% rests with the top ten. The source material was peripheral blood, sampled in the second trimester of pregnancy. Receptors originate from a female donor in good health, enrolled as a control in a pregnancy study.

The chain recombines TRBV5-4 with TRBJ2-3; D is unclear. Germline V gene sequence: CDR1 SGHNT, CDR2 YYREEE (reference sequence). V dropped 3 bases and J dropped 2 bases, with 16 bases sitting between them. CDR3 length: 16 residues. The CDR3 DNA is TGTGCCAGCAGCTACCCCCTAGGCCTAAACACAGATACGCAGTATTTT. It is translated as CASSYPLGLNTDTQYF.

This chain joins TRBV27 and TRBJ2-7; 11 bases agree with TRBD1. Trimming took 5 bases from V and 4 from J; bases not matched to a gene: 4. The germline CDR1 and CDR2 sequences are MNHEY and SMNVEV (reference sequence). The CDR3 covers 14 residues. CDR3 protein: CASSRDRGSYEQYF. CDR3 nucleotides: TGTGCCAGCAGTAGGGACAGGGGGTCTTACGAGCAGTACTTC.

This chain joins TRBV4-1 and TRBJ2-1; 9 bases fit TRBD2. Germline CDR1 reads MGHRA; CDR2 reads YSYEKL. The junction had 6 bases not matched to a gene; V was cut back by 1 base and J by 8 bases. The length of the CDR3 is 15 residues. The CDR3 reads CASSQVNSGSDEQFF. CDR3 in DNA: TGCGCCAGCAGCCAAGTTAATAGCGGGAGCGATGAGCAGTTCTTC.

This chain connects TRBV10-3 to TRBJ2-1; TRBD2 aligns across 8 bases. Per the germline V gene, CDR1 is ENHRY and CDR2 is SYGVKD. The junction had 8 bases not matched to a gene; V was cut back by 3 bases and J by 16 bases. This CDR3 has 12 residues. The CDR3 sequence is CAISEPGLGYFF. The CDR3 DNA is TGTGCCATCAGTGAACCGGGACTAGGATATTTCTTC.

The gene calls are TRBV2 and TRBJ2-2; 8 bases agree with TRBD1. Germline V gene lookup returns CDR1 SNHLY and CDR2 FYNNEI. The J segment lost 0 bases and the V segment lost 5 bases, leaving 5 bases of the junction unmatched. This CDR3 is built from 16 residues. The CDR3 DNA reads as TGTGCCAGCAGTTCCCAGGGGGCCGCGAACACCGGGGAGCTGTTTTTT. This codes for CASSSQGAANTGELFF.

This clone was counted only a few times. This chain joins TRBV19 and TRBJ2-6, with D possibly being TRBD2 (6 bases). The V end was cut by 5 bases, the J end by 2 bases, with 13 bases between. From germline, CDR1 is LNHDA and CDR2 SQIVND (reference sequence). The length of the CDR3 is 16 residues. Here the CDR3 reads CASSPTRGTGANVLTF. CDR3 sequence (DNA): TGTGCCAGTAGTCCGACTAGGGGAACTGGGGCCAACGTCCTGACTTTC.

This clone was detected once. The chain links TRBV18 to TRBJ2-1, with 13 bases lining up with TRBD2. The V and J ends lost 3 bases and 4 bases, in that order; junction bases with no gene match: 3. Per the germline V gene, CDR1 is KGHSH and CDR2 is LQKENI. This CDR3 is built from 16 residues. The CDR3 DNA sequence: TGTGCCAGCTCACCGGGGACTAGCGGGAAGTACAATGAGCAGTTCTTC. Translated, it gives CASSPGTSGKYNEQFF.

The chain joins TRBV2 to TRBJ1-1, with 7 bases that match TRBD1. Trimming removed 3 bases from V and 0 bases from J; junction bases left unmatched: 1. The V gene's germline CDR1 is SNHLY and CDR2 FYNNEI. The CDR3 sequence is 14 residues long. CDR3 DNA sequence: TGTGCCAGCAGTGACCAGGGGGTGAACACTGAAGCTTTCTTT. Translating gives CASSDQGVNTEAFF.

V gene TRBV2 combines with J gene TRBJ2-1, with 7 bases aligning to TRBD1. The ends lost 6 bases at V and 8 bases at J; junction bases unmatched: 4. The CDR3 has 12 residues. Looked up from germline, CDR1 is SNHLY and CDR2 is FYNNEI. The CDR3 is CASSTGVDEQFF. The CDR3 DNA reads TGTGCCAGCAGCACAGGGGTCGATGAGCAGTTCTTC.

Only one count was recorded for this clone. This chain connects TRBV18 to TRBJ2-1, with 8 bases fitting TRBD2. Trimming took 1 base from V and 3 from J; bases not matched to a gene: 2. Per the germline V gene, CDR1 is KGHSH and CDR2 is LQKENI. The CDR3 totals 15 residues. The CDR3 DNA reads TGTGCCAGCTCACCACAGCGGGGGTTCTACAATGAGCAGTTCTTC. Its protein is CASSPQRGFYNEQFF.

This chain uses TRBV7-2 with TRBJ1-5; TRBD1 matches at 8 bases. The J segment lost 6 bases and the V segment lost 4 bases, leaving 5 bases of the junction unmatched. Germline lookup yields CDR1 SGHTA and CDR2 FQGNSA. This CDR3 contains 14 residues. For the CDR3, the DNA is TGTGCCAGCAGCTCCGACAGGGGAGCTCAGCCCCAGCATTTT. It translates to CASSSDRGAQPQHF.

The chain combines TRBV18 with TRBJ2-1, with TRBD2 matching 7 bases. J lost 9 bases, V lost 3 bases, and 5 bases had no gene match. Looked up from germline, CDR1 is KGHSH and CDR2 is LQKENI. The CDR3 spans 13 residues. The CDR3 loop reads CASSPGTIGEQFF. CDR3 sequence (DNA): TGTGCCAGCTCACCGGGGACTATTGGTGAGCAGTTCTTC.

This clone was observed a single time. The chain has TRBV28 and TRBJ2-7, with D possibly matching TRBD1 (5 bases). The CDR3 has 14 residues. Trimming removed 5 bases at V and 6 bases at J, with 17 bases between. The germline gives CDR1 MDHEN, CDR2 SYDVKM. The CDR3, as DNA: TGTGCCAGCAGTCCCCGACCAGGGTTGGCCGAGCAGTACTTC. It translates to CASSPRPGLAEQYF.

The chain joins TRBV28 to TRBJ1-5; D unresolved. This CDR3 has 15 residues. The V and J ends lost 1 base and 1 base respectively, with 8 bases between them. CDR1 is MDHEN and CDR2 is SYDVKM in the germline V gene. In DNA form, the CDR3 reads TGTGCCAGCAGTTTATTTGGAGTGAGCAATCAGCCCCAGCATTTT. This encodes CASSLFGVSNQPQHF.

The chain couples TRBV2 to TRBJ2-1; possibly TRBD2 for D (6 bases). Germline CDR1 SNHLY, CDR2 FYNNEI. CDR3 length equals 16 residues. V lost 6 bases, J lost 7 bases, and 22 bases lay in between. CDR3: CASSVRTSRRRNEQFF. The CDR3 DNA reads TGTGCCAGCAGCGTTCGAACTAGCAGGCGGCGAAATGAGCAGTTCTTC.

CDR3 DNA sequence: TGTGCCAGTAGTTCCTATGAAGGGGGCTACGAGCAGTACTTC. As protein: CASSSYEGGYEQYF. This sequence joins TRBV19 and TRBJ2-7; maybe TRBD1 (6 bases). Trimming removed 5 bases from V and 3 bases from J, with 14 bases in between. Germline V gene sequence: CDR1 LNHDA, CDR2 SQIVND (reference sequence). The CDR3 is 14 amino acids.

This chain links TRBV5-1 with TRBJ2-7, with TRBD1 identical over 9 bases. This CDR3 region has 16 residues. CDR1 is SGHRS, CDR2 YFSETQ, per germline. Unmatched junction bases numbered 10, after V lost 3 bases and J lost 3 bases. CDR3 region: CASSSGITGGFYEQYF. CDR3 sequence (DNA): TGCGCCAGCAGCTCCGGGATAACAGGGGGCTTCTACGAGCAGTACTTC.

The chain has TRBV6-6 and TRBJ2-7, with 13 bases aligning to TRBD2. V shed 6 bases, J shed 2 bases, and the junction held 4 bases outside the gene matches. Germline CDR1 MNHNY, CDR2 SVGAGI (reference sequence). The CDR3 sequence is 15 residues long. DNA for the CDR3: TGTGCCAGCAGAACCGGGACTAGCGGGACCTACGAGCAGTACTTC. Protein sequence: CASRTGTSGTYEQYF.

The chain combines TRBV5-1 with TRBJ2-5; TRBD2 agrees at 7 bases. Judging by the DNA end, TRBJ2-7 fits better; the J call may be wrong. CDR1 SGHRS and CDR2 YFSETQ come from the germline V gene. This CDR3 region has 15 residues. The CDR3 reads CASRGGYRDRYEQYF. CDR3 nucleotide sequence: TGCGCCAGCAGGGGGGGGTATAGGGACCGGTACGAGCAGTACTTC.

This chain joins TRBV28 and TRBJ1-4; D is possibly TRBD1 (6 bases). The germline V gene has CDR1 MDHEN and CDR2 SYDVKM. CDR3 length: 11 residues. Trimming left V 2 bases short and J 13 bases short, with 8 bases between. The CDR3 here is CASSLRGSLFF. The CDR3 nucleotides are TGTGCCAGCAGTTTAAGGGGGTCACTGTTTTTT.

The chain couples TRBV5-1 to TRBJ1-1; tentatively, D is TRBD1 (6 bases). The CDR3 length is 15 residues. CDR1 SGHRS and CDR2 YFSETQ come from the germline V gene. The V gene lost 3 bases and the J gene lost 0 bases, with 12 bases spanning the gap. The DNA for the CDR3 is TGCGCCAGCAGCTCCGGGACAAAGCTGAACACTGAAGCTTTCTTT. Its translation: CASSSGTKLNTEAFF.

This clone was picked up one time. V is TRBV6-1 and J is TRBJ1-4; 10 nucleotides line up with TRBD1. Germline V gene lookup returns CDR1 MNHNS and CDR2 SASEGT. V shed 4 bases, J shed 6 bases, and the junction held 5 bases outside the gene matches. There are 15 residues in the CDR3. The CDR3 DNA reads TGTGCCAGCAGTGTAACCGGGACAGGGGATGAAAAACTGTTTTTT. Translation: CASSVTGTGDEKLFF.

This chain links TRBV28 with TRBJ2-7; 9 bases line up with TRBD1. CDR1 and CDR2 from the germline V gene are MDHEN and SYDVKM. This CDR3 is 14 amino acids long. J gave up 7 bases and V 5 bases, and 9 bases lay outside the gene matches. The CDR3 spells CASSITGGSGEQYF. CDR3 nucleotides: TGTGCCAGCAGTATAACAGGGGGCTCGGGGGAGCAGTACTTC.

The genes are TRBV2 and TRBJ2-2; 9 bases fit TRBD1. Germline loops: CDR1 SNHLY, CDR2 FYNNEI. The CDR3 length is 16 residues. V lost 10 bases and J lost 6; bases outside the gene matches: 15. CDR3 sequence reads: CATSPQPGQGAGELFF. DNA of the CDR3: TGTGCCACCTCTCCTCAACCGGGACAGGGAGCCGGGGAGCTGTTTTTT.

The sample holds one count of this clone. The rearrangement uses TRBV7-8 and TRBJ2-5, with D tentatively TRBD2 (5 bases). The CDR3 is made up of 17 amino acids. CDR1 SGHVS and CDR2 FQNEAQ come from the germline V gene. Trimming shortened V by 5 bases and J by 5 bases, and 24 bases separated the two germline ends. In nucleotides, the CDR3 is TGTGCCAGCAGCCCCACCCGGACTGCCCCGGTGAGGGAGACCCAGTACTTC. It yields the protein CASSPTRTAPVRETQYF.